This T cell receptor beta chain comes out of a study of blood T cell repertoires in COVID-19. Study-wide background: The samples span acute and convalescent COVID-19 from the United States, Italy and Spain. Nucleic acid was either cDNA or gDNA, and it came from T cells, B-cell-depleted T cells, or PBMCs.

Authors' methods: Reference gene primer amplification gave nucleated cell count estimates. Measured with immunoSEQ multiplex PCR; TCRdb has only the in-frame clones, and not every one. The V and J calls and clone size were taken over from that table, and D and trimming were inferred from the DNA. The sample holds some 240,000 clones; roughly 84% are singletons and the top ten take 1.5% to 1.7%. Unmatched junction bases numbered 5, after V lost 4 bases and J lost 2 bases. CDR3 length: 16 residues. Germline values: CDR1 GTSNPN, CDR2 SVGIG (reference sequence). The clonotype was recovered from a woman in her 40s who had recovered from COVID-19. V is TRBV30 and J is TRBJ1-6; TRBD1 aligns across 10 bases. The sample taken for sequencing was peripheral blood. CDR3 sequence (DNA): TGTGCCTGGAACGGACAGGGGGGCGCCTATAATTCACCCCTCCACTTT. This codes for CAWNGQGGAYNSPLHF.